The 21 T cell receptor beta chains reported below all come from one sample, sequenced in a study of blood T cell repertoires in COVID-19. TCRdb's copy holds only in-frame clones and misses some; the assay was immunoSEQ multiplex PCR. The sample consists of roughly 110,000 clones, approximately 84% of them appearing once. Sequenced: peripheral blood. The receptors here all came from an older woman with acute or convalescent COVID-19.

The chain carries TRBV10-3 and TRBJ2-1, with 8 bases identical to TRBD2. This CDR3 region has 14 residues. Germline CDR1 ENHRY, CDR2 SYGVKD. V trimming: 3 bases; J trimming: 8 bases; junction bases outside the gene matches: 6. The CDR3 region is CAISDGRAGDEQFF. The CDR3 DNA follows: TGTGCCATCAGTGACGGGAGGGCCGGGGATGAGCAGTTCTTC.

The J gene is TRBJ2-2, the V gene TRBV2, with 8 bases aligning to TRBD1. Germline V gives CDR1 SNHLY, CDR2 FYNNEI. CDR3 length: 15 residues. The V gene end was trimmed by 5 bases and the J gene end by 1 base; junction bases not matched to a gene: 3. CDR3 nucleotides: TGTGCCAGCAGTCCCGGGACAGGGAACACCGGGGAGCTGTTTTTT. This codes for CASSPGTGNTGELFF.

The chain combines TRBV28 with TRBJ1-2; TRBD1 matches at 9 bases. This CDR3 comprises 17 residues. From germline, CDR1 is MDHEN and CDR2 SYDVKM. Germline trimming cut 5 bases from V and 1 base from J; bases unmatched to any gene: 11. Written as DNA, the CDR3 is TGTGCCAGCAGTCCGTCGCTTGGGACAGGGATTAACTATGGCTACACCTTC. It codes for CASSPSLGTGINYGYTF.

The rearrangement joins TRBV20-1 to TRBJ2-7; no firm D call. The V gene lost 3 bases and the J gene lost 3 bases, with 12 bases spanning the gap. CDR3 length: 13 residues. Germline V gives CDR1 DFQATT, CDR2 SNEGSKA (reference sequence). The CDR3 here is CSASLGTSYEQYF. DNA of the CDR3: TGCAGTGCTAGTTTGGGCACCAGCTACGAGCAGTACTTC.

This chain links TRBV6-6 with TRBJ1-2, with D perhaps TRBD1 (6 bases). This CDR3 has 14 amino acids. With 6 bases removed from V and 6 bases from J, the gap between germline ends came to 17 bases. In germline, CDR1 is MNHNY, CDR2 SVGAGI (reference sequence). The CDR3 sequence is CASRDNRDTNGYTF. CDR3 DNA: TGTGCCAGCAGAGATAACAGGGATACTAATGGCTACACCTTC.

The J gene is TRBJ1-3, the V gene TRBV15; 9 bases are shared with TRBD1. This CDR3 region has 13 residues. Germline V gene lookup returns CDR1 LNHNV and CDR2 YYDKDF (reference sequence). J lost 7 bases, V lost 4 bases, and 2 bases had no gene match. The CDR3 nucleotides are TGTGCCACCAGCATCGACAGGGGGAACACCATATATTTT. It specifies CATSIDRGNTIYF.

The rearrangement joins TRBV2 to TRBJ1-6, with 9 bases fitting TRBD1. Germline V lookup: CDR1 SNHLY, CDR2 FYNNEI. This CDR3 has 15 residues. V was clipped by 10 bases and J by 10 bases; unmatched bases: 14. DNA of the CDR3: TGTGCCATCAGGCCTGAACAGGGGGCTTCATCACCCCTCCACTTT. Translation: CAIRPEQGASSPLHF.

V and J are TRBV18 and TRBJ1-1, with D maybe TRBD1 (6 bases). Looked up from germline, CDR1 is KGHSH and CDR2 is LQKENI. Trimming took off 6 bases at V and 1 base at J, with 12 bases between the two ends. This CDR3 has 14 amino acids. CDR3 sequence (DNA): TGTGCCAGCTCCCAGACAGGAGGGAACACTGAAGCTTTCTTT. Translated, it gives CASSQTGGNTEAFF.

This chain connects TRBV27 to TRBJ1-5, with D possibly TRBD1 on 6 matching bases. The CDR3 consists of 19 residues. Germline CDR1 is MNHEY and CDR2 is SMNVEV (reference sequence). V was cut by 8 bases and J by 3 bases, with 29 bases left in between. The CDR3 nucleotides read TGTGCCAGCCGAGGTTACAAATTGAGTTACAGGGTTAACAATCAGCCCCAGCATTTT. This gives the protein CASRGYKLSYRVNNQPQHF.

The chain combines TRBV5-1 with TRBJ1-1; D is uncertain. The CDR3 consists of 15 residues. The V gene's germline CDR1 is SGHRS and CDR2 YFSETQ. V was clipped by 1 base and J by 0 bases, with 10 bases between them. The CDR3 is CASSLSTELNTEAFF. CDR3 coding DNA: TGCGCCAGCAGCTTGAGTACAGAACTGAACACTGAAGCTTTCTTT.

The sample holds a few counts of this clone. The chain is built from TRBV19 and TRBJ1-6; 8 bases line up with TRBD1. Germline trimming cut 5 bases from V and 5 bases from J; bases unmatched to any gene: 5. Looked up from germline, CDR1 is LNHDA and CDR2 is SQIVND (reference sequence). This CDR3 has 15 residues. The CDR3 nucleotides read TGTGCCAGTAGTGTTGGGACAGGACATAATTCACCCCTCCACTTT. Translating it yields CASSVGTGHNSPLHF.

The DNA for the CDR3 is TGCGCCAGCAGCTTACAGGGGGCCACAAATTCACCCCTCCACTTT. Translation: CASSLQGATNSPLHF. The chain combines TRBV5-1 with TRBJ1-6, with TRBD1 matching 9 bases. There are 15 residues in the CDR3. Germline V gene lookup returns CDR1 SGHRS and CDR2 YFSETQ. The trim removed 2 bases at V and 7 bases at J, leaving 4 bases unmatched.

The rearrangement uses TRBV12-3 or TRBV12-4 and TRBJ2-5; a possible D gene is TRBD1 (5 bases). The CDR3 is 13 amino acids. V lost 6 bases and J 1 base, leaving 9 bases between the germline ends. The DNA of the CDR3 is TGTGCCAGCAGACGACAGCGCCAAGAGACCCAGTACTTC. Translated: CASRRQRQETQYF.

The chain is built from TRBV6-2 or TRBV6-3 and TRBJ2-7, with 8 bases identical to TRBD1. The CDR3 has 15 amino acids. From germline, CDR1 is MNHEY and CDR2 SVGEGT. Losses at the gene ends were 4 bases for V and 6 bases for J; bases not matched to a gene: 11. CDR3 protein: CASSFLGQGDSEQYF. CDR3 bases: TGTGCCAGCAGTTTCCTCGGACAGGGAGATAGCGAGCAGTACTTC.

The rearrangement uses TRBV6-6 and TRBJ2-1; 11 bases fit TRBD1. In germline, CDR1 is MNHNY, CDR2 SVGAGI (reference sequence). The trim removed 6 bases at V and 7 bases at J, leaving 8 bases unmatched. The CDR3 contains 15 residues. The CDR3 is CASSPDRGLGNEQFF. CDR3 DNA sequence: TGTGCCAGCAGCCCGGACAGGGGGCTGGGGAATGAGCAGTTCTTC.

To note about this clone: An end of the junction does not agree with germline; a read error may underlie this. The CDR3 DNA reads TGTGCTAGCAGCTTCGCCGACATTAGCAATCAGCCCCAGCATTTT. It yields the protein CASSFADISNQPQHF. This chain joins TRBV7-7 and TRBJ1-5; D unresolved. This CDR3 comprises 15 residues. Germline-derived CDR1 and CDR2 are SSHAT and FNYEAQ (reference sequence). Together with reference TRBV7-7 and TRBJ1-5, the CDR3 gives the full variable domain: GAGVSQSPRYKVTKRGQDVTLRCDPISSHATLYWYQQALGQGPEFLTYFNYEAQPDKSGLPSDRFSAERPEGSISTLTIQRTEQRDSAMYRCASSFADISNQPQHFGDGTRLSIL.

The chain carries TRBV18 and TRBJ1-6, with TRBD1 identical over 7 bases. This CDR3 has 14 residues. Germline V gene data show CDR1 as KGHSH and CDR2 as LQKENI. The J segment lost 7 bases and the V segment lost 4 bases, leaving 4 bases of the junction unmatched. This chain's CDR3 is CASSRDSVNSPLHF. CDR3 sequence (DNA): TGTGCCAGCTCACGGGACAGCGTCAATTCACCCCTCCACTTT.

This clone came up a few times. V gene TRBV5-6 combines with J gene TRBJ1-1; no reliable D call. CDR3 size: 14 residues. V gave up 2 bases and J gave up 5 bases, with 13 bases separating them. Germline V lookup: CDR1 SGHDT, CDR2 YYEEEE. The CDR3 loop reads CASSFVYLRTEAFF. CDR3 in DNA: TGTGCCAGCAGCTTTGTGTACCTTCGGACTGAAGCTTTCTTT.

CDR3 sequence reads: CASRKTGGDGYTF. Written as DNA, the CDR3 is TGTGCCAGCAGAAAGACAGGGGGCGATGGCTACACCTTC. The chain recombines TRBV6-5 with TRBJ1-2; TRBD1 matches at 10 bases. CDR1 is MNHEY, CDR2 SVGAGI, per germline. The trim removed 6 bases at V and 6 bases at J, leaving 4 bases unmatched. The CDR3 is 13 amino acids.

The chain links TRBV2 to TRBJ2-7; 14 nucleotides align to TRBD2. This CDR3 has 16 amino acids. CDR1 is SNHLY and CDR2 is FYNNEI in the germline V gene. V gave up 7 bases and J gave up 6 bases; unmatched junction bases: 11. The CDR3 loop is CASTLQGTSGGGEQYF. The CDR3 region has the DNA TGTGCCAGCACACTCCAGGGGACTAGCGGGGGAGGCGAGCAGTACTTC.

The chain carries TRBV5-6 and TRBJ1-1; D may be TRBD1 (5 bases). Trimming took off 0 bases at V and 4 bases at J, with 10 bases between the two ends. This CDR3 is 14 amino acids long. Germline loops: CDR1 SGHDT, CDR2 YYEEEE. The CDR3 sequence: CASSLVDRPTEAFF. DNA of the CDR3: TGTGCCAGCAGCTTGGTCGACAGACCCACTGAAGCTTTCTTT.